The T cell receptor beta chain described here comes from a study of CD8 T cells in Susac syndrome. Sequencing of TCR beta was performed on blood CD8+ and CD4+ T cells. It was healthy donors who served as the controls, matched for age and sex. TEMRA cells underwent FACS enrichment and CD8+ and CD4+ T cells underwent negative isolation. After extraction with the RNeasy kit, 0.5 to 1 ug of the RNA was reverse transcribed using random hexamers. Amplification of TCR beta CDR3 across 54 Vbeta and 13 Jbeta was performed with immunoSEQ multiplex PCR. TCRdb re-called the immunoSEQ multiplex PCR reads with MiXCR, one entry per CDR3 protein. Found here are 180,000 or so distinct CDR3 sequences, about 93% of them singletons; the top ten hold over 0.12%. This clonotype was sampled from a human donor in good health. Sequencing was done on a sample of CD4+ T cells from PBMCs.

Written as DNA, the CDR3 is TGTGCAAGTCGACCTACACAGAGCTATGGCTACACCTTC. Its protein is CASRPTQSYGYTF. The chain combines TRBV12-2 with TRBJ1-2. TRBV12-2 represents a pseudogene. The CDR3 extends over 13 amino acids.